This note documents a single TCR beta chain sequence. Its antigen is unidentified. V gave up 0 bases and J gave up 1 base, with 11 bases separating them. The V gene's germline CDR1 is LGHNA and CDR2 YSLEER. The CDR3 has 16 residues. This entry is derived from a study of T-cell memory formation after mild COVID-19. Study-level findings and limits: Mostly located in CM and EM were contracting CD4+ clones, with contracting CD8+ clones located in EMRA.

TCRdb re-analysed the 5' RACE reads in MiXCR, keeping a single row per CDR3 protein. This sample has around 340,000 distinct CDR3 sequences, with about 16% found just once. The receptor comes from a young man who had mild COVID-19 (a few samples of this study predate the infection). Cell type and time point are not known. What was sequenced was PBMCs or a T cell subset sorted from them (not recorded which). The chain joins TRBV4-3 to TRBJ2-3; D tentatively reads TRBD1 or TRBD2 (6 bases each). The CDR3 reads CASSQEGGRGTDTQYF. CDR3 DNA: TGCGCCAGCAGCCAAGAGGGGGGCCGGGGCACAGATACGCAGTATTTT.